One and the same sample provided the 23 T cell receptor beta chains below, sequenced in a study of T-cell memory formation after mild COVID-19 (dated by TCRdb to the early 2020s). The library was made by 5' RACE. TCRdb lists the instrument as Illumina NovaSeq 6000. TCRdb took the public reads, trimmed them with fastp at Q25, ran MiXCR for clone calling and kept in-frame beta chains. Rows matching on CDR3 protein sequence are summarized as one entry with the most common DNA and genes. The table for this sample lists about 400,000 distinct CDR3 sequences; about 22% of them were counted only once. The biggest ten clones account for roughly 13% of the sample. Material: PBMCs or a T cell subset sorted from them (not recorded which). These receptors originate from an adult woman who had mild COVID-19 (a few samples of this study predate the infection). The sample titles of this study are shuffled in the database, so cell type and time point are left out; the donor was told from shared clones.

CDR3 loop: CASSLDPGSGANVLTF. For the CDR3, the DNA is TGCGCCAGCAGCTTGGACCCAGGGTCCGGGGCCAACGTCCTGACTTTC. The chain carries TRBV5-1 and TRBJ2-6, with D tentatively TRBD1 (5 bases). This CDR3 has 16 amino acids. CDR1 is SGHRS and CDR2 is YFSETQ in the germline V gene. Trimming removed 0 bases at V and 4 bases at J, with 11 bases between.

This clonotype was seen only a few times. The V gene is TRBV12-3 or TRBV12-4, the J gene TRBJ2-3; TRBD2 aligns across 14 bases. The CDR3 sequence is 16 residues long. V shed 6 bases, J shed 7 bases, and the junction held 9 bases outside the gene matches. The CDR3 bases are TGTGCCAGCAGCCCCGGGACTAGCGGGGGAAGCTATACGCAGTATTTT. Its translation is CASSPGTSGGSYTQYF.

This clonotype was seen a handful of times. CDR3 nucleotide sequence: TGCAGCGGAGCCTGGGACAGGGTGGGCACTGAAGCTTTCTTT. Residues: CSGAWDRVGTEAFF. The rearrangement uses TRBV29-1 and TRBJ1-1; 9 bases match TRBD1. Germline V lookup: CDR1 SQVTM, CDR2 ANQGSEA. Germline trimming cut 7 bases from V and 4 bases from J; bases unmatched to any gene: 10. This CDR3 region has 14 residues.

The V gene is TRBV20-1, the J gene TRBJ2-3; possibly TRBD2 for D (7 bases). V lost 8 bases and J 2 bases, leaving 17 bases between the germline ends. The CDR3 contains 14 residues. Germline values: CDR1 DFQATT, CDR2 SNEGSKA (reference sequence). CDR3 sequence: CSCFGGPSTDTQYF. The CDR3 DNA sequence: TGCAGTTGCTTCGGGGGGCCCTCCACAGATACGCAGTATTTT.

This clonotype was observed a few times. The chain recombines TRBV12-3 or TRBV12-4 with TRBJ2-7, with D perhaps matching TRBD1 (6 bases). V gave up 2 bases and J gave up 4 bases, with 12 bases separating them. This CDR3 region has 14 residues. The CDR3 bases are TGTGCCAGCAGTTTATGGGGGCCTAATTACGAGCAGTACTTC. It specifies CASSLWGPNYEQYF.

The chain uses TRBV6-6 and TRBJ2-7; 9 nucleotides agree with TRBD2. J was trimmed by 1 base and V by 8 bases; bases with no gene match: 3. The germline CDR1 and CDR2 sequences are MNHNY and SVGAGI (reference sequence). The CDR3 is 13 residues long. For the CDR3, the DNA is TGTGCCAGCTTAGCGGGGGTATCCTACGAGCAGTACTTC. Protein sequence: CASLAGVSYEQYF.

Details on this clonotype: The junction shows a germline mismatch at one end, possibly a read error. The chain couples TRBV6-2 or TRBV6-3 to TRBJ1-1; 7 bases fit TRBD1. The CDR3 is 11 amino acids. Germline CDR1 MNHEY, CDR2 SVGEGT. The CDR3 is CASSYYGQVLF. The CDR3 bases are TGTGCCAGCAGTTACTATGGACAGGTTCTCTTT.

This clonotype was picked up a small number of times. The chain combines TRBV13 with TRBJ2-2, with 9 nucleotides matching TRBD1. The CDR3 sequence is 16 residues long. V was clipped by 0 bases and J by 5 bases; unmatched bases: 4. CDR1 and CDR2 from the germline V gene are PRHDT and FYEKMQ (reference sequence). The CDR3 nucleotides are TGTGCCAGCAGCTTAGGGGACAGGGGCGATACCGGGGAGCTGTTTTTT. This encodes CASSLGDRGDTGELFF.

This chain connects TRBV6-5 to TRBJ2-2; D is ambiguous. The CDR3 runs 12 residues. The V end was cut by 5 bases, the J end by 7 bases, with 8 bases between. The germline V gene encodes CDR1 MNHEY and CDR2 SVGAGI. The CDR3 nucleotides read TGTGCCAGCAGTCTAAGAGACGGGGAGCTGTTTTTT. It encodes CASSLRDGELFF.

This clonotype was counted a few times. The chain joins TRBV5-1 to TRBJ2-1; D could derive from TRBD1 or TRBD2 (5 bases each). The germline gives CDR1 SGHRS, CDR2 YFSETQ. Between the trimmed V and J ends, which lost 0 bases and 9 bases, there was a span of 7 bases. The CDR3 has 12 residues. The CDR3: CASSLVGTEQFF. The CDR3 region has the DNA TGCGCCAGCAGCTTGGTTGGGACTGAGCAGTTCTTC. Together with reference TRBV5-1 and TRBJ2-1, the CDR3 gives the full variable domain: KAGVTQTPRYLIKTRGQQVTLSCSPISGHRSVSWYQQTPGQGLQFLFEYFSETQRNKGNFPGRFSGRQFSNSRSEMNVSTLELGDSALYLCASSLVGTEQFFGPGTRLTVL.

V is TRBV14 and J is TRBJ2-3, with 13 positions matching TRBD2. Germline trimming cut 2 bases from V and 8 bases from J; bases unmatched to any gene: 13. The CDR3 has 18 residues. Germline V gives CDR1 SGHDN, CDR2 FVKESK. The chain's CDR3 is CASSQRVLAGGPGGTQYF. CDR3 DNA sequence: TGTGCCAGCAGCCAAAGAGTACTAGCGGGGGGGCCAGGAGGTACGCAGTATTTT. The whole variable domain, remainder taken from reference TRBV14 and TRBJ2-3, is EAGVTQFPSHSVIEKGQTVTLRCDPISGHDNLYWYRRVMGKEIKFLLHFVKESKQDESGMPNNRFLAERTGGTYSTLKVQPAELEDSGVYFCASSQRVLAGGPGGTQYFGPGTRLTVL.

The chain is built from TRBV29-1 and TRBJ2-5; maybe TRBD2 (5 bases). V lost 3 bases and J 4 bases, leaving 9 bases between the germline ends. This CDR3 contains 12 residues. Germline V gene data show CDR1 as SQVTM and CDR2 as ANQGSEA. This CDR3 reads CSVDEGGETQYF. In DNA form, the CDR3 reads TGCAGCGTTGATGAGGGTGGAGAGACCCAGTACTTC.

V gene TRBV11-2 combines with J gene TRBJ1-4, with D hard to call. There are 15 residues in the CDR3. Deletions cut 0 bases from V and 2 bases from J, with 7 bases between. The germline CDR1 and CDR2 sequences are SGHAT and FQNNGV. CDR3 DNA: TGTGCCAGCAGCTTAGATAGTTCGACTAATGAAAAACTGTTTTTT. Translating it yields CASSLDSSTNEKLFF.

This clonotype appeared a few times. The genes are TRBV7-9 and TRBJ2-5; 12 nucleotides align to TRBD2. With V trimmed by 1 base and J by 2 bases, 5 bases remained unmatched. The CDR3 runs to 17 residues. The germline V gene has CDR1 SEHNR and CDR2 FQNEAQ (reference sequence). The CDR3 DNA reads as TGTGCCAGCAGCTTAGGTGGACTAGCGGGACTACAAGAGACCCAGTACTTC. It codes for CASSLGGLAGLQETQYF. Complete variable domain (other parts from reference TRBV7-9 and TRBJ2-5): DTGVSQNPRHKITKRGQNVTFRCDPISEHNRLYWYRQTLGQGPEFLTYFQNEAQLEKSRLLSDRFSAERPKGSFSTLEIQRTEQGDSAMYLCASSLGGLAGLQETQYFGPGTRLLVL.

This clonotype has more than one count but fewer than ten. V and J are TRBV20-1 and TRBJ2-3; 8 bases agree with TRBD1. Germline CDR1 and CDR2: DFQATT and SNEGSKA (reference sequence). J lost 0 bases, V lost 3 bases, and 11 bases had no gene match. The CDR3 spans 17 residues. The CDR3 nucleotides read TGCAGTGCTAGCCCACCCACCGGGACAGGAAGCACAGATACGCAGTATTTT. Its protein is CSASPPTGTGSTDTQYF.

This clonotype has at least ten counts. One junction end disagrees with the germline gene, perhaps due to a read error. This chain uses TRBV5-1 with TRBJ2-5; D is tentatively TRBD1 or TRBD2 (5 bases each). The germline CDR1 and CDR2 sequences are SGHRS and YFSETQ. The CDR3 runs to 13 residues. The CDR3 is CASSLGDQETQYF. The CDR3 nucleotides read TGTGCCAGCAGCTTGGGGGACCAAGAGACCCAGTACTTC.

CDR3 in amino acids: CASSLQGPSSYNEQFF. In DNA, the CDR3 is TGTGCCAGCAGCTTACAGGGCCCTAGCTCCTACAATGAGCAGTTCTTC. V gene TRBV7-2 combines with J gene TRBJ2-1, with D possibly TRBD1 on 5 matching bases. This CDR3 comprises 16 residues. Trimming took 2 bases from V and 0 from J, leaving 11 bases between them. Germline CDR1 and CDR2: SGHTA and FQGNSA.

The genes are TRBV5-1 and TRBJ1-1; D is unclear. This CDR3 comprises 13 residues. The germline V and J ends were trimmed by 6 bases and 1 base, with 10 bases remaining between them. Germline lookup yields CDR1 SGHRS and CDR2 YFSETQ. Written as DNA, the CDR3 is TGCGCCAGCATGGTCCGATCGAACACTGAAGCTTTCTTT. Translating it yields CASMVRSNTEAFF.

The V gene is TRBV4-3, the J gene TRBJ1-3; D ambiguous. This CDR3 region has 15 residues. Trimming removed 0 bases from V and 0 bases from J, with 6 bases in between. Per germline, CDR1 LGHNA and CDR2 YSLEER. The CDR3 protein is CASSQDSPSGNTIYF. CDR3 in DNA: TGCGCCAGCAGCCAAGATTCCCCCTCTGGAAACACCATATATTTT.

This clonotype was observed a few times. V gene TRBV5-1 combines with J gene TRBJ2-3; D remains ambiguous. The CDR3 extends over 13 amino acids. V shed 4 bases and J shed 4 bases, with 10 bases lying between them. Germline V gene lookup returns CDR1 SGHRS and CDR2 YFSETQ. The CDR3 reads CASSRMVADTQYF. The DNA for the CDR3 is TGCGCCAGCAGCCGAATGGTTGCAGATACGCAGTATTTT.

This clonotype was recorded many times. V is TRBV19 and J is TRBJ2-4; 8 bases agree with TRBD2. This CDR3 comprises 17 residues. The V gene end was trimmed by 4 bases and the J gene end by 6 bases; junction bases not matched to a gene: 14. Germline assignment: CDR1 LNHDA and CDR2 SQIVND (reference sequence). In DNA form, the CDR3 reads TGTGCCAGTAGTACGGCGCGGGCGGGAGGCCGCGGAAACATTCAGTACTTC. Translation: CASSTARAGGRGNIQYF.

This clonotype was counted many times. The chain employs TRBV12-3 or TRBV12-4 and TRBJ2-7, with 10 positions matching TRBD1. The CDR3 consists of 12 residues. With V trimmed by 4 bases and J by 7 bases, 1 base remained unmatched. CDR3 protein: CASSWTGGEQYF. The DNA of the CDR3 is TGTGCCAGCAGTTGGACAGGGGGGGAGCAGTACTTC.

The rearrangement joins TRBV2 to TRBJ1-2; TRBD1 might be the D (6 bases). Trimming removed 3 bases from V and 3 bases from J, with 8 bases in between. There are 13 residues in the CDR3. Germline CDR1 and CDR2: SNHLY and FYNNEI. CDR3 loop: CASSDGTYYGYTF. The CDR3 DNA follows: TGTGCCAGCAGTGATGGGACATACTATGGCTACACCTTC.